The 23 T cell receptor beta chains presented below share a single source sample, sequenced in a study of shared clonotypes between healthy human individuals. Profiled with immunoSEQ multiplex PCR; TCRdb holds only in-frame clones, not every one. The table records 2,500,000 or so clones, around 90% of them present only once. The sequenced sample was naive CD4+ T cells from PBMCs. The subset here: CD45RA+ positively selected. These TCRs come from a man younger than 30 in good health. Some clones in this sample may be carry-over from other donors' samples.

This sequence joins TRBV5-1 and TRBJ1-5; D gene uncertain. Trimming cost V 0 bases and J 5 bases, with 9 bases left between them. CDR3 size: 14 residues. CDR1 SGHRS and CDR2 YFSETQ come from the germline V gene. CDR3 sequence reads: CASSLAVGDQPQHF. The CDR3 DNA follows: TGCGCCAGCAGCTTGGCGGTGGGAGATCAGCCCCAGCATTTT.

In regard to this clone: The sample contains more than one DNA sequence encoding this CDR3. The chain joins TRBV29-1 to TRBJ1-2; D not certain. Trimming stripped 4 bases from V and 2 bases from J, with 8 bases between. Germline values: CDR1 SQVTM, CDR2 ANQGSEA. The CDR3 length is 12 residues. CDR3 sequence reads: CSVGSGNYGYTF. CDR3 sequence (DNA): TGCAGCGTTGGGAGCGGGAACTATGGCTACACCTTC.

The J gene is TRBJ2-1, the V gene TRBV6-1; TRBD2 matches at 10 bases. The CDR3 runs 15 residues. V was pared by 8 bases and J by 4 bases, with 8 bases of the junction left unmatched. Germline V gene lookup returns CDR1 MNHNS and CDR2 SASEGT. CDR3 sequence reads: CASSLAGEWYNEQFF. The CDR3, as DNA: TGTGCCAGCTCTCTAGCGGGAGAGTGGTACAATGAGCAGTTCTTC.

V gene TRBV28 combines with J gene TRBJ1-1; 8 bases match TRBD1. With 7 bases clipped from V and 1 base from J, the junction kept 2 bases outside the gene matches. The CDR3 spans 13 residues. Per germline, CDR1 MDHEN and CDR2 SYDVKM. CDR3 DNA sequence: TGTGCCAGCAATACAGGGGGGAACACTGAAGCTTTCTTT. Its protein is CASNTGGNTEAFF. Combining the CDR3 with reference TRBV28 and TRBJ1-1 gives the whole variable domain DVKVTQSSRYLVKRTGEKVFLECVQDMDHENMFWYRQDPGLGLRLIYFSYDVKMKEKGDIPEGYSVSREKKERFSLILESASTNQTSMYLCASNTGGNTEAFFGQGTRLTVV.

About this clone: Other DNA sequences of this sample code for an identical CDR3. V gene TRBV19 combines with J gene TRBJ1-4, with D uncertain. CDR1 is LNHDA, CDR2 SQIVND, per germline (reference sequence). CDR3 size: 11 residues. The ends were cut back, 5 bases at V and 7 bases at J, with 5 bases in the middle. The CDR3 loop is CASSLSEKLFF. CDR3 DNA: TGTGCCAGTAGTTTGAGTGAAAAACTGTTTTTT.

This chain uses TRBV27 with TRBJ2-5, with 13 bases fitting TRBD2. The CDR3 extends over 16 amino acids. The trim removed 6 bases at V and 7 bases at J, leaving 11 bases unmatched. Germline CDR1 reads MNHEY; CDR2 reads SMNVEV (reference sequence). The CDR3 nucleotides read TGTGCCAGCAGACCCGGACTAGCGGGAGTCTTGGGGACCCAGTACTTC. It encodes CASRPGLAGVLGTQYF.

This rearrangement joins TRBV6-5 to TRBJ2-3; D uncertain. The germline V gene has CDR1 MNHEY and CDR2 SVGAGI. The V end was cut by 2 bases, the J end by 5 bases, with 11 bases between. CDR3 length: 14 residues. The CDR3 DNA is TGTGCCAGCAGTTACGCTCGTGCCGGAGATACGCAGTATTTT. It is translated as CASSYARAGDTQYF.

V usage is TRBV29-1 and J usage is TRBJ2-7; 8 bases fit TRBD2. In germline, CDR1 is SQVTM, CDR2 ANQGSEA. J gave up 4 bases and V 7 bases, and 12 bases lay outside the gene matches. The CDR3 has 14 residues. DNA of the CDR3: TGCAGCGCGCGCGGGGGAGCGGGAGTTTACGAGCAGTACTTC. Its translation is CSARGGAGVYEQYF.

The chain employs TRBV2 and TRBJ2-7; weak D call: TRBD1 (5 bases). The germline V gene has CDR1 SNHLY and CDR2 FYNNEI. Trimming removed 8 bases at V and 1 base at J, with 15 bases between. The CDR3 is 14 residues long. CDR3 DNA: TGTGCCAGCGGTTCGCAGGGAACTTCCTACGAGCAGTACTTC. As protein: CASGSQGTSYEQYF.

This chain uses TRBV5-1 with TRBJ2-1; D may be TRBD2 (6 bases). The CDR3 length is 15 residues. The germline gives CDR1 SGHRS, CDR2 YFSETQ. V lost 0 bases and J lost 15, with 22 bases in between. CDR3 residues: CASSLADSGNKRPFF. The CDR3 nucleotides are TGCGCCAGCAGCTTGGCGGATAGCGGCAACAAGCGACCGTTCTTC.

The chain links TRBV28 to TRBJ1-1, with TRBD1 as a possible D gene (5 bases). There are 15 residues in the CDR3. The germline V gene has CDR1 MDHEN and CDR2 SYDVKM. Trimming shortened V by 3 bases and J by 4 bases, and 15 bases separated the two germline ends. The CDR3 region has the DNA TGTGCCAGCAGTTTGGGGGGTGAGGGCGTCACTGAAGCTTTCTTT. Translated: CASSLGGEGVTEAFF.

The rearrangement joins TRBV5-1 to TRBJ2-1, with unresolved D. With 3 bases removed from V and 1 base from J, the gap between germline ends came to 8 bases. Germline CDR1 is SGHRS and CDR2 is YFSETQ. CDR3 length: 14 residues. CDR3 loop: CASSWTVSYNEQFF. The CDR3 DNA follows: TGCGCCAGCAGCTGGACGGTTTCCTACAATGAGCAGTTCTTC. The complete variable domain, with remaining parts taken from reference TRBV5-1 and TRBJ2-1, reads KAGVTQTPRYLIKTRGQQVTLSCSPISGHRSVSWYQQTPGQGLQFLFEYFSETQRNKGNFPGRFSGRQFSNSRSEMNVSTLELGDSALYLCASSWTVSYNEQFFGPGTRLTVL.

J is TRBJ1-1 and V is TRBV6-1, with no clear D. Germline CDR1 is MNHNS and CDR2 is SASEGT. The CDR3 runs to 11 residues. The V end was cut by 4 bases, the J end by 11 bases, with 11 bases between. The CDR3 bases are TGTGCCAGCAGTGGGTACTTGGAGGCTTTCTTT. Its protein product is CASSGYLEAFF.

Details on this clone: Within the sample, other DNA sequences also encode this same CDR3. The chain has TRBV4-1 and TRBJ1-5; D is possibly TRBD1 (5 bases). This CDR3 comprises 15 residues. Germline V gene lookup returns CDR1 MGHRA and CDR2 YSYEKL. V was trimmed by 0 bases and J by 1 base, leaving 7 bases between them. CDR3 nucleotides: TGCGCCAGCAGCCAAGATAGGGGAAGCAATCAGCCCCAGCATTTT. Amino acids: CASSQDRGSNQPQHF.

This sequence joins TRBV5-1 and TRBJ2-3; TRBD2 agrees at 13 bases. There are 16 residues in the CDR3. J was trimmed by 8 bases and V by 4 bases; bases with no gene match: 10. The germline V gene encodes CDR1 SGHRS and CDR2 YFSETQ. The DNA of the CDR3 is TGCGCCAGCAGCCCCAGGACTAGCGGGAGATTTGGTACGCAGTATTTT. This gives the protein CASSPRTSGRFGTQYF.

The chain employs TRBV5-4 and TRBJ2-5, with 7 nucleotides matching TRBD2. The end of the DNA aligns better with TRBJ2-7, so the J call may be wrong. The CDR3 is 15 residues long. The germline gives CDR1 SGHNT, CDR2 YYREEE (reference sequence). The CDR3 DNA follows: TGTGCCAGCAGTCCCGGGGGTGGCGGGAGCTACGAGCAGTACTTC. Its protein is CASSPGGGGSYEQYF.

The chain links TRBV7-2 to TRBJ2-1; D gene ambiguous. The germline CDR1 and CDR2 sequences are SGHTA and FQGNSA. V lost 8 bases, J lost 3 bases, and 8 bases lay in between. The CDR3 is 12 amino acids. The CDR3 DNA reads TGTGCCAGCGCTCCAAACTACAATGAGCAGTTCTTC. Translating gives CASAPNYNEQFF.

V is TRBV5-1 and J is TRBJ2-7; the D gene is possibly TRBD1 (5 bases). Trimming removed 4 bases at V and 2 bases at J, with 10 bases between. Germline CDR1 SGHRS, CDR2 YFSETQ. CDR3 length: 13 residues. The CDR3, as DNA: TGCGCCAGCAGCGCGACAGCTCCCTACGAGCAGTACTTC. Protein product: CASSATAPYEQYF. The complete variable domain, with remaining parts taken from reference TRBV5-1 and TRBJ2-7, reads KAGVTQTPRYLIKTRGQQVTLSCSPISGHRSVSWYQQTPGQGLQFLFEYFSETQRNKGNFPGRFSGRQFSNSRSEMNVSTLELGDSALYLCASSATAPYEQYFGPGTRLTVT.

With regard to this clone: Different DNA sequences within this sample yield the same CDR3. The rearrangement links TRBV6-1 to TRBJ1-4; 7 nucleotides agree with TRBD1. Germline CDR1 is MNHNS and CDR2 is SASEGT. CDR3 size: 14 residues. The trim removed 6 bases at V and 6 bases at J, leaving 7 bases unmatched. This CDR3 is CASSGTATDEKLFF. CDR3 in DNA: TGTGCCAGCAGCGGGACAGCCACGGATGAAAAACTGTTTTTT.

V is TRBV5-6 and J is TRBJ2-1; 10 nucleotides align to TRBD2. The germline gives CDR1 SGHDT, CDR2 YYEEEE. This CDR3 comprises 16 residues. Trimming at V came to 0 bases and at J to 8 bases, leaving 8 bases not matched to a gene. The CDR3 DNA follows: TGTGCCAGCAGCTTGGCCGCTAGCGGGAGTATTTATGAGCAGTTCTTC. Translated, it gives CASSLAASGSIYEQFF.

V gene TRBV29-1 combines with J gene TRBJ2-3; D gene unclear. The germline V gene encodes CDR1 SQVTM and CDR2 ANQGSEA. The CDR3 sequence is 13 residues long. The V gene lost 3 bases and the J gene lost 5 bases, with 12 bases spanning the gap. CDR3 amino acids: CSVDYASGDTQYF. CDR3 sequence (DNA): TGCAGCGTTGACTATGCCAGTGGAGATACGCAGTATTTT.

The chain has TRBV19 and TRBJ2-7; 9 nucleotides match TRBD1. This CDR3 spans 14 amino acids. Germline assignment: CDR1 LNHDA and CDR2 SQIVND (reference sequence). J was trimmed by 5 bases and V by 6 bases; bases with no gene match: 8. CDR3 sequence: CASSDIQGANEQYF. DNA of the CDR3: TGTGCCAGTAGCGACATACAGGGGGCCAACGAGCAGTACTTC.

The rearrangement joins TRBV6-5 to TRBJ2-5; the D is unclear. The length of the CDR3 is 14 residues. V lost 7 bases and J 2 bases, leaving 14 bases between the germline ends. Per germline, CDR1 MNHEY and CDR2 SVGAGI. CDR3: CASTVPGPQETQYF. The CDR3 DNA sequence: TGTGCCAGCACCGTCCCCGGGCCGCAAGAGACCCAGTACTTC.